The rows below give T cell receptor beta chains drawn from one sample of a study of cytomegalovirus exposure and HLA in healthy donors. Assay: immunoSEQ multiplex PCR; the TCRdb copy retains only in-frame clones and omits some. The sample has 180,000 or so clones, about four fifths seen once. The sample taken for sequencing was PBMCs. These receptors all stem from a female donor in good health and CMV-seronegative. The CDR3 runs from the conserved cysteine through the conserved F or W. The D gene is left open where the match is weak. Size tells how often a clone was seen (once, few, many) or the class of an expanded clone, and some rows leave it out.

12	TRBV9	-	-	TRBJ2-7	CASSVLCYEQYF	TGTGCCAGCAGCGTACTTTGCTACGAGCAGTACTTC
14	TRBV28	TRBD2	-	TRBJ2-7	CASSLGLAGYEQYF	TGTGCCAGCAGTCTCGGACTAGCGGGTTACGAGCAGTACTTC
14	TRBV5-6	-	-	TRBJ2-1	CASSFYSGGYEQFF	TGTGCCAGCAGCTTCTATAGCGGAGGGTATGAGCAGTTCTTC
14	TRBV5-8	TRBD1	-	TRBJ2-3	CARTGTGDTDTQYF	TGTGCCAGAACCGGGACAGGGGACACAGATACGCAGTATTTT
14	TRBV6-5	-	-	TRBJ2-3	CASSYNRFTDTQYF	TGTGCCAGCAGTTATAACAGGTTCACAGATACGCAGTATTTT
15	TRBV6-5	-	-	TRBJ1-1	CASRGLGQPNTEAFF	TGTGCCAGCAGGGGGCTGGGGCAGCCGAACACTGAAGCTTTCTTT
16	TRBV21-1	-	few	TRBJ2-7	CASIAPLAFFTYEQYF	TGTGCCAGCATCGCCCCCCTAGCGTTCTTTACCTACGAGCAGTACTTC
13	TRBV2	-	-	TRBJ1-3	CASFTGAGNTIYF	TGTGCCAGCTTCACGGGTGCTGGAAACACCATATATTTT
15	TRBV7-9	TRBD2	few	TRBJ2-4	CASSLMSGGENIQYF	TGTGCCAGCAGCTTAATGTCGGGAGGGGAAAACATTCAGTACTTC
15	TRBV9	-	once	TRBJ1-6	CASSVVGAGNSPLHF	TGTGCCAGCAGCGTAGTTGGGGCCGGGAATTCACCCCTCCACTTT
15	TRBV7-9	TRBD1	-	TRBJ2-3	CASSLTTGSYTTQYF	TGTGCCAGCAGCTTAACGACAGGGTCGTATACTACGCAGTATTTT
18	TRBV30	TRBD1	-	TRBJ2-3	CAWSGQGASTPFTDTQYF	TGTGCCTGGAGTGGGCAGGGGGCGTCTACCCCATTTACAGATACGCAGTATTTT
14	TRBV7-2	TRBD2	-	TRBJ2-7	CASSFSTSEDEQYF	TGTGCCAGCAGCTTTTCCACTAGCGAGGACGAGCAGTACTTC
14	TRBV11-2	TRBD2	-	TRBJ2-3	CASSPSGRTDTQYF	TGTGCCAGCAGCCCTAGCGGGAGAACTGATACGCAGTATTTT
15	TRBV5-6	TRBD1	few	TRBJ2-7	CASSLDRGRLWEQYF	TGTGCCAGCAGCTTGGACAGGGGGCGCTTGTGGGAGCAGTACTTC
15	TRBV7-2	-	-	TRBJ1-1	CASSSQSAGVTEAFF	TGTGCCAGCAGCTCACAAAGCGCAGGGGTCACTGAAGCTTTCTTT
12	TRBV30	-	-	TRBJ1-3	CAWSYLGNTIYF	TGTGCCTGGAGTTATCTTGGAAACACCATATATTTT
15	TRBV6-1	TRBD2	few	TRBJ2-2	CASTFSGGAAGELFF	TGTGCCAGCACCTTTAGCGGGGGGGCAGCCGGGGAGCTGTTTTTT